This T cell receptor (beta chain) derives from a study of cytomegalovirus exposure and HLA in healthy donors. The PCR was carried out with 60 Vbeta primers and 13 Jbeta primers. Some clones are missing from TCRdb's copy, which holds only in-frame ones; the method was immunoSEQ multiplex PCR. The sample has 95,000 to 100,000 clones, 75% to 90% seen once; the top ten hold about 4.3%. Germline V gene data show CDR1 as GTSNPN and CDR2 as SVGIG (reference sequence). The CDR3 is 12 residues long. Trimming removed 1 base at V and 1 base at J, with 4 bases between. Sequenced material: PBMCs. V gene TRBV30 combines with J gene TRBJ1-1, with no clear D. This clonotype was sampled from a man aged 25-45 years in good health and CMV-seronegative. Here the CDR3 reads CAWSDSNTEAFF. CDR3 coding DNA: TGTGCCTGGAGTGACTCGAACACTGAAGCTTTCTTT.